This TCR beta chain was recorded in a study of blood T cell repertoires in COVID-19. Clones were sequenced by immunoSEQ multiplex PCR, and TCRdb holds only the in-frame ones, with some missing. The table includes about 140,000 clones, 80% to 90% detected once. This CDR3 contains 14 residues. V shed 4 bases and J shed 0 bases, with 9 bases lying between them. Looked up from germline, CDR1 is SGHRS and CDR2 is YFSETQ. Input material: peripheral blood. The TCR was taken from a woman aged 60-75 years with acute or convalescent COVID-19. This rearrangement joins TRBV5-1 to TRBJ2-3; possibly TRBD2 for D (6 bases). The chain's CDR3 is CASSRSGSTDTQYF. The CDR3 DNA is TGCGCCAGCAGCCGCAGCGGGAGCACAGATACGCAGTATTTT.